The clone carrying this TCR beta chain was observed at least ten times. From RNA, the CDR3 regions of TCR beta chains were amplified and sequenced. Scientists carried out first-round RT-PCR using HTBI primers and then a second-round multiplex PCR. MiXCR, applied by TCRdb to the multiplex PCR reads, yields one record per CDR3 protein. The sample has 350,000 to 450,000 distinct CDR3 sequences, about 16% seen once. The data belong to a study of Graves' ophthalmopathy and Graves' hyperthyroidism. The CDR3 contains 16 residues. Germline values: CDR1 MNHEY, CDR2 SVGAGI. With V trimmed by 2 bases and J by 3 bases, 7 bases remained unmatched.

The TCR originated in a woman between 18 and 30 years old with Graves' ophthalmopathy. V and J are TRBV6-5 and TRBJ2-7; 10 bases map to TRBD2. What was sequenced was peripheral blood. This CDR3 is CASSYMIPSGSYEQYF. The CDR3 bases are TGTGCCAGCAGTTACATGATCCCTAGCGGGAGCTACGAGCAGTACTTC.